The entry below gives a single TCR beta chain sequence along with its context. Its antigen is as yet unknown. Unrecorded immune exposures were likely, despite nominal health at sampling. Trimming took 4 bases from V and 2 from J, leaving 9 bases between them. The germline CDR1 and CDR2 sequences are SGHDT and YYEEEE. The CDR3 spans 13 residues. This entry belongs to a study of cytomegalovirus exposure and HLA in healthy donors. PCR employed 60 Vbeta and 13 Jbeta primers. Produced via immunoSEQ multiplex PCR; TCRdb's table is partial and in-frame only. Of 100,000 to 150,000 clones listed, about 80% are singletons. General study results and limits: Researchers catalogued 150 or so TCR beta chains as cytomegalovirus-associated. As confirmed in vitro, three CMV-associated chains were specific for CMV antigens.

This chain connects TRBV5-6 to TRBJ1-1, with D possibly matching TRBD1 (5 bases). The sequenced material came from PBMCs. The receptor's source is a woman aged 45 to 65 in good health and CMV-seronegative. The DNA for the CDR3 is TGTGCCAGCAGCCTAAGGACAAACACTGAAGCTTTCTTT. Protein sequence: CASSLRTNTEAFF.